This T cell receptor (beta chain) was obtained from a study of post-analysis software for immune sequencing data. On the study more broadly: Disease courses included relapsing-remitting, secondary progressive and progressive-relapsing multiple sclerosis. Study-level findings and limits: A significant reduction in normalized Chao1 diversity was observed in multiple sclerosis patients versus controls. F measure clustering grouped samples strongly by preparation batch. Included in a set of four or five TRBV segments more frequent in patients than controls were TRBV5-6, TRBV5-1 and TRBV20-1.

The TCR beta cDNA libraries carried unique molecular identifiers. TCRdb re-derived calls from the PCR reads in MiXCR, one entry per CDR3 protein. The data show some 800,000 distinct CDR3 sequences, with 46% seen just once and roughly 4.5% held by the top ten. CDR1 MGHDK and CDR2 SYGVNS come from the germline V gene. The J segment lost 1 base and the V segment lost 1 base, leaving 3 bases of the junction unmatched. The length of the CDR3 is 16 residues. This clonotype appeared a few times. What it recognizes is unknown. The chain has TRBV25-1 and TRBJ2-3; 9 nucleotides align to TRBD2. The sequence came from a girl between 10 and 17 years old with multiple sclerosis. The specimen was blood. The CDR3 DNA follows: TGTGCCAGCAGTGAATCACGACTAGCGGGCACAGATACGCAGTATTTT. This translates into CASSESRLAGTDTQYF.